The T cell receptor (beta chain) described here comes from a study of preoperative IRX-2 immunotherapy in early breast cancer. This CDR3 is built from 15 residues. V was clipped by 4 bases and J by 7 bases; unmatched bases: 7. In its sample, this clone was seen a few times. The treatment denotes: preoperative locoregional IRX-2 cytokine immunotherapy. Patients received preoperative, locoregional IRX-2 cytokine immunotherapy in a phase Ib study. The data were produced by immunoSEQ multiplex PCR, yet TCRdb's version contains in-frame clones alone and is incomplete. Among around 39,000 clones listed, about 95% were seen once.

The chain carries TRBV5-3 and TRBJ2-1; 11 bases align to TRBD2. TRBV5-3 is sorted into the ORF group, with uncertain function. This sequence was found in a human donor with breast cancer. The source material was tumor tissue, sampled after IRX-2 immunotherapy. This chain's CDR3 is CARSAISGRVNEQFF. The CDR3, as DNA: TGTGCCAGAAGCGCCATTAGCGGGAGGGTAAATGAGCAGTTCTTC.